What follows are 28 T cell receptor beta chains derived from one specimen sequenced in a study of cytomegalovirus exposure and HLA in healthy donors. The PCR contained 60 Vbeta and 13 Jbeta primers. Produced via immunoSEQ multiplex PCR; TCRdb's table is partial and in-frame only. Altogether 120,000 or so clones are present, approximately 87% being singletons, with the ten largest covering approximately 20%. Sample: PBMCs. Source of these receptors: a man aged 18 to 30 in good health and CMV-seropositive.

Points on this clone: Distinct nucleotide sequences in the sample also encode this CDR3. The chain links TRBV9 to TRBJ2-1, with TRBD2 identical over 14 bases. The CDR3 is made up of 16 amino acids. Germline assignment: CDR1 SGDLS and CDR2 YYNGEE. V trimming: 4 bases; J trimming: 1 base; junction bases outside the gene matches: 1. CDR3 coding DNA: TGTGCCAGCAGCAGGACTAGCGGGGGGTCCTACAATGAGCAGTTCTTC. Its protein product is CASSRTSGGSYNEQFF. Full variable domain (remainder filled in from reference TRBV9 and TRBJ2-1): DSGVTQTPKHLITATGQRVTLRCSPRSGDLSVYWYQQSLDQGLQFLIQYYNGEERAKGNILERFSAQQFPDLHSELNLSSLELGDSALYFCASSRTSGGSYNEQFFGPGTRLTVL.

The chain joins TRBV14 to TRBJ2-5; TRBD2 is a possible D gene (6 bases). Germline-derived CDR1 and CDR2 are SGHDN and FVKESK. The CDR3 spans 13 residues. V lost 5 bases and J 5 bases, leaving 12 bases between the germline ends. The CDR3 DNA reads as TGTGCCAGCAGCGAATGGGGGAGGGAGACCCAGTACTTC. This gives the protein CASSEWGRETQYF.

This clone was recorded only once. This chain uses TRBV30 with TRBJ1-2; 9 nucleotides align to TRBD1. V shed 8 bases and J 3 bases; nucleotides not matched to a gene: 1. The CDR3 length is 11 residues. The germline V gene encodes CDR1 GTSNPN and CDR2 SVGIG (reference sequence). The CDR3 reads CAGTGHYGYTF. The CDR3 bases are TGTGCCGGGACAGGGCACTATGGCTACACCTTC.

The V gene is TRBV5-4, the J gene TRBJ2-1, with D perhaps TRBD2 (6 bases). The CDR3 has 15 amino acids. The V gene lost 1 base and the J gene lost 4 bases, with 12 bases spanning the gap. Germline-derived CDR1 and CDR2 are SGHNT and YYREEE (reference sequence). CDR3: CASSLWSGEYNEQFF. The CDR3 bases are TGTGCCAGCAGCTTGTGGTCGGGGGAATACAATGAGCAGTTCTTC.

This clone was observed a handful of times. This chain uses TRBV6-5 with TRBJ1-3; D unresolved. V was shortened by 6 bases and J by 0 bases, with 9 bases between the two germline ends. The CDR3 sequence is 14 residues long. Per germline, CDR1 MNHEY and CDR2 SVGAGI. The CDR3 DNA reads TGTGCCAGCAGGAGGGCCTTCTCTGGAAACACCATATATTTT. Protein product: CASRRAFSGNTIYF.

Comment on this clone: Other nucleotide sequences in the sample specify the same CDR3. This rearrangement joins TRBV6-5 to TRBJ2-2; 7 positions match TRBD1. Germline V gives CDR1 MNHEY, CDR2 SVGAGI. The CDR3 contains 14 residues. V trimming: 6 bases; J trimming: 3 bases; junction bases outside the gene matches: 4. CDR3 loop: CASSRTGDTGELFF. CDR3 DNA: TGTGCCAGCAGCCGGACAGGAGACACCGGGGAGCTGTTTTTT.

The gene calls are TRBV18 and TRBJ1-1; 7 bases align to TRBD1. The V and J ends lost 6 bases and 6 bases, in that order; junction bases with no gene match: 7. The CDR3 contains 13 residues. Germline V gene lookup returns CDR1 KGHSH and CDR2 LQKENI. CDR3 sequence: CASSRQGGAEAFF. CDR3 bases: TGTGCCAGCTCTCGACAGGGAGGCGCTGAAGCTTTCTTT.

The rearrangement links TRBV9 to TRBJ1-4; D possibly corresponds to TRBD1 (6 bases). Germline V lookup: CDR1 SGDLS, CDR2 YYNGEE. This CDR3 has 14 amino acids. V lost 4 bases to trimming and J lost 5 bases, with 12 bases between them. CDR3 amino acids: CASSKDSDNEKLFF. Written as DNA, the CDR3 is TGTGCCAGCAGCAAGGACAGCGACAATGAAAAACTGTTTTTT. The entire variable domain, with the rest obtained from reference TRBV9 and TRBJ1-4, is as follows: DSGVTQTPKHLITATGQRVTLRCSPRSGDLSVYWYQQSLDQGLQFLIQYYNGEERAKGNILERFSAQQFPDLHSELNLSSLELGDSALYFCASSKDSDNEKLFFGSGTQLSVL.

This clone was observed a handful of times. V and J are TRBV27 and TRBJ1-5, with 8 bases lining up with TRBD1. V gave up 3 bases and J gave up 7 bases; unmatched junction bases: 8. Germline V lookup: CDR1 MNHEY, CDR2 SMNVEV (reference sequence). This CDR3 is 15 amino acids long. The CDR3 loop is CASSFSTGEGQPQHF. CDR3 bases: TGTGCCAGCAGTTTCTCGACAGGGGAGGGGCAGCCCCAGCATTTT.

The V and J genes are TRBV7-9 and TRBJ1-2; the match to TRBD1 covers 7 bases. CDR1 and CDR2 (germline): SEHNR, FQNEAQ (reference sequence). V gave up 1 base and J gave up 7 bases; unmatched junction bases: 3. CDR3 length: 13 residues. The CDR3 sequence: CASSLGTGFGYTF. CDR3 sequence (DNA): TGTGCCAGCAGCTTAGGGACAGGATTTGGCTACACCTTC.

The chain couples TRBV10-3 to TRBJ2-5; 9 nucleotides match TRBD2. This CDR3 region has 15 residues. Germline assignment: CDR1 ENHRY and CDR2 SYGVKD. The ends lost 3 bases at V and 3 bases at J; junction bases unmatched: 5. CDR3 in DNA: TGTGCCATCAGTGATGGGCGGGGGGGGGAAGAGACCCAGTACTTC. It yields the protein CAISDGRGGEETQYF.

This rearrangement joins TRBV10-3 to TRBJ1-1; tentative D call: TRBD1 (6 bases). Germline V gene lookup returns CDR1 ENHRY and CDR2 SYGVKD. CDR3 length: 14 amino acids. V gave up 0 bases and J gave up 1 base, with 6 bases separating them. In nucleotides, the CDR3 is TGTGCCATCAGTGAGTCACAGGGGAACACTGAAGCTTTCTTT. This sequence encodes CAISESQGNTEAFF.

This chain links TRBV10-3 with TRBJ2-7, with a weak D call TRBD2 (6 bases). CDR3 length: 12 residues. Per germline, CDR1 ENHRY and CDR2 SYGVKD. Deletions cut 6 bases from V and 6 bases from J, with 12 bases between. For the CDR3, the DNA is TGTGCCATCAGGGGACTGAGCGTCGAGCAGTACTTC. This codes for CAIRGLSVEQYF.

V and J are TRBV5-4 and TRBJ1-3; a possible D gene is TRBD1 (5 bases). CDR3 size: 15 residues. V lost 0 bases to trimming and J lost 2 bases, with 9 bases between them. Germline values: CDR1 SGHNT, CDR2 YYREEE (reference sequence). The CDR3 DNA follows: TGTGCCAGCAGCTTGGATCCAGGGCCTGGAAACACCATATATTTT. Its translation is CASSLDPGPGNTIYF.

Worth noting for this clone: No DNA is shown, since the ends of the CDR3 on it are uncertain; the CDR3 is the one TCRdb lists. The chain recombines TRBV28 with TRBJ1-1. The CDR3 is 13 amino acids in total, end residues counted. Germline-derived CDR1 and CDR2 are MDHEN and SYDVKM. Here the CDR3 reads CAITFGSGTEAFF.

V gene TRBV27 combines with J gene TRBJ2-5; possible D gene TRBD1, 6 bases. The J call may be incorrect, as the DNA end agrees better with TRBJ2-7. This CDR3 region has 13 residues. In germline, CDR1 is MNHEY, CDR2 SMNVEV (reference sequence). The CDR3 DNA reads as TGTGCCAGCAGTTTGACAGGAGCCTACGAGCAGTACTTC. Its translation: CASSLTGAYEQYF.

The chain links TRBV6-5 to TRBJ1-2; a weak D match, TRBD1 (5 bases). CDR1 MNHEY and CDR2 SVGAGI come from the germline V gene. This CDR3 has 14 amino acids. Trimming took 6 bases from V and 4 from J, leaving 15 bases between them. This CDR3 reads CASRGGNPSYGYTF. The CDR3 DNA follows: TGTGCCAGCAGGGGGGGGAATCCGAGCTATGGCTACACCTTC.

The rearrangement links TRBV30 to TRBJ1-3; D gene ambiguous. The germline V gene has CDR1 GTSNPN and CDR2 SVGIG (reference sequence). This CDR3 spans 13 amino acids. V lost 3 bases and J lost 0, with 6 bases in between. The CDR3 coding sequence is TGTGCCTGGAGAGAGAGCTCTGGAAACACCATATATTTT. Its protein is CAWRESSGNTIYF.

The chain employs TRBV4-1 and TRBJ1-1, with 9 bases matching TRBD1. The CDR3 contains 16 residues. The ends lost 0 bases at V and 5 bases at J; junction bases unmatched: 7. Germline CDR1 reads MGHRA; CDR2 reads YSYEKL. The DNA of the CDR3 is TGCGCCAGCAGCCAAGACCCCGGGACAGGGTTTACTGAAGCTTTCTTT. Translated: CASSQDPGTGFTEAFF.

The genes are TRBV7-3 and TRBJ1-2; 7 positions agree with TRBD1. The CDR3 is 15 residues long. Germline lookup yields CDR1 SGHTA and CDR2 FQGTGA. V dropped 5 bases and J dropped 3; count of bases not matched to a gene: 9. The CDR3, as DNA: TGTGCCAGCAGCCCGGGACAGCTCGCCCACTATGGCTACACCTTC. Amino acid sequence: CASSPGQLAHYGYTF.

This rearrangement joins TRBV7-8 to TRBJ1-2; the match to TRBD1 covers 9 bases. Germline V gene sequence: CDR1 SGHVS, CDR2 FQNEAQ. The CDR3 extends over 18 amino acids. J was trimmed by 7 bases and V by 3 bases; bases with no gene match: 18. The CDR3 region is CASSFIRDRELLKGGYTF. The CDR3 DNA sequence: TGTGCCAGCAGCTTTATCCGGGACAGGGAATTATTGAAGGGTGGCTACACCTTC.

The rearrangement links TRBV10-1 to TRBJ2-4; D not resolved. The length of the CDR3 is 13 residues. CDR1 and CDR2 (germline): WNHNN, SYGVQD (reference sequence). V dropped 5 bases and J dropped 6 bases, with 11 bases sitting between them. The CDR3 loop is CASSPEYGNIQYF. CDR3 nucleotide sequence: TGCGCCAGCAGTCCCGAGTACGGAAACATTCAGTACTTC.

V and J are TRBV13 and TRBJ1-6; 8 bases agree with TRBD1. Germline trimming cut 7 bases from V and 5 bases from J; bases unmatched to any gene: 7. This CDR3 is built from 15 residues. CDR1 and CDR2 from the germline V gene are PRHDT and FYEKMQ (reference sequence). The CDR3 nucleotides read TGTGCCAGCATCCGACAACAGGGGGATAATTCACCCCTCCACTTT. Translation: CASIRQQGDNSPLHF.

The CDR3 protein is CASPDRHYEQYF. The CDR3 nucleotides are TGTGCCAGCCCCGACAGGCACTACGAGCAGTACTTC. The chain links TRBV7-9 to TRBJ2-7; D possibly corresponds to TRBD1 (6 bases). V was shortened by 8 bases and J by 3 bases, with 11 bases between the two germline ends. The germline V gene encodes CDR1 SEHNR and CDR2 FQNEAQ (reference sequence). This CDR3 is built from 12 residues.

V and J are TRBV9 and TRBJ2-5; a weak D match, TRBD2 (5 bases). Germline lookup yields CDR1 SGDLS and CDR2 YYNGEE. The length of the CDR3 is 12 residues. V was clipped by 0 bases and J by 5 bases, with 5 bases between them. In DNA form, the CDR3 reads TGTGCCAGCAGCGTAGGCGGGGAGACCCAGTACTTC. Translation: CASSVGGETQYF.

This clone occurred many times. The chain is built from TRBV5-4 and TRBJ2-3, with D tentatively TRBD2 (6 bases). Germline CDR1 SGHNT, CDR2 YYREEE (reference sequence). The CDR3 is made up of 15 amino acids. V lost 4 bases, J lost 5 bases, and 17 bases lay in between. This chain's CDR3 is CASSGGLPEGDTQYF. The CDR3 nucleotides read TGTGCCAGCAGCGGGGGACTCCCCGAGGGAGATACGCAGTATTTT.

CDR3 bases: TGTGCCAGCAGCCATCTACTAGCGGGAGCGAACACCGGGGAGCTGTTTTTT. Its translation: CASSHLLAGANTGELFF. The chain recombines TRBV4-2 with TRBJ2-2; 11 bases are shared with TRBD2. Germline V gene lookup returns CDR1 LGHNA and CDR2 YNFKEQ. Trimming cost V 3 bases and J 0 bases; bases outside gene matches: 3. CDR3 length: 17 residues.

The gene calls are TRBV19 and TRBJ2-5; a weak D match, TRBD1 (6 bases). The CDR3 runs to 14 residues. CDR1 is LNHDA, CDR2 SQIVND, per germline (reference sequence). V lost 4 bases and J lost 5, with 14 bases in between. The DNA of the CDR3 is TGTGCCAGTAGTAGTGGACAGAAAGTGGAGACCCAGTACTTC. Amino acid sequence: CASSSGQKVETQYF.